A selection of T cell receptor beta chains follows, all from one sample in a study of blood T cell repertoires in COVID-19. TCRdb's table, derived via immunoSEQ multiplex PCR, lists solely in-frame clones and lacks some. This table holds more than 90,000 clones, about 83% found once. The source material was peripheral blood. These receptors were collected from a man between 65 and 85 years old with acute or convalescent COVID-19. The CDR3 runs from the conserved cysteine through the conserved F or W. The D gene is left open where the match is weak. Some rows have no size entry. The others give once, few or many, or a class for an expanded clone.

size,J,V,D,length,CDR3,DNA
.,TRBJ2-3,TRBV6-2/TRBV6-3,TRBD2,16,CASSYLMRGATDTQYF,TGTGCCAGCAGTTATCTCATGCGGGGGGCCACAGATACGCAGTATTTT
.,TRBJ2-7,TRBV7-9,TRBD1,15,CASSIDDRAAYEQYF,TGTGCCAGCAGCATAGATGACAGGGCAGCCTACGAGCAGTACTTC
.,TRBJ2-5,TRBV14,.,12,CASSQAGVAQYF,TGTGCCAGCAGCCAAGCAGGGGTAGCCCAGTACTTC
.,TRBJ2-1,TRBV5-1,TRBD2,15,CASSLGLADYNEQFF,TGCGCCAGCAGCCTGGGACTAGCGGACTACAATGAGCAGTTCTTC
few,TRBJ1-2,TRBV30,TRBD1,15,CAWRAPGQGSYGYTF,TGTGCCTGGAGGGCGCCGGGACAGGGGTCCTATGGCTACACCTTC
.,TRBJ2-3,TRBV5-1,.,16,CASSPGTQRSTDTQYF,TGCGCCAGCAGCCCCGGGACTCAGAGGAGCACAGATACGCAGTATTTT
.,TRBJ2-7,TRBV5-6,TRBD1,15,CASSAAGQDSYEQYF,TGTGCCAGCAGCGCCGCCGGACAGGACTCCTACGAGCAGTACTTC
.,TRBJ1-1,TRBV7-9,.,14,CASSFSPGPSEAFF,TGTGCCAGCAGCTTCTCCCCAGGGCCGAGTGAAGCTTTCTTT
once,TRBJ2-3,TRBV4-2,TRBD2,17,CASSQDQPGGVGDTQYF,TGTGCCAGCAGCCAAGATCAGCCGGGGGGGGTTGGAGATACGCAGTATTTT
.,TRBJ2-1,TRBV11-1,TRBD2,14,CASSLQREYNEQFF,TGTGCCAGCAGCTTACAGCGGGAATACAATGAGCAGTTCTTC
.,TRBJ2-3,TRBV5-4,TRBD1,15,CASSLNRGRSNTQYF,TGTGCCAGCAGCTTAAACAGGGGCCGCTCGAATACGCAGTATTTT
few,TRBJ1-2,TRBV7-9,.,16,CASRQPGRGSNYGYTF,TGTGCCAGCAGACAACCGGGACGGGGGTCTAACTATGGCTACACCTTC
.,TRBJ2-7,TRBV5-6,TRBD1,15,CASSSGGQGSYEQYF,TGTGCCAGCAGCTCCGGGGGACAGGGCTCCTACGAGCAGTACTTC
.,TRBJ2-3,TRBV4-2,TRBD2,16,CASSLGSGGAGDTQYF,TGTGCCAGCAGCCTCGGGAGCGGGGGGGCGGGAGATACGCAGTATTTT
.,TRBJ2-1,TRBV12-3/TRBV12-4,.,13,CASSWTGRYEQFF,TGTGCCAGCAGCTGGACTGGTCGATATGAGCAGTTCTTC
.,TRBJ2-5,TRBV18,TRBD1,15,CASSPRGGPQETQYF,TGTGCCAGCTCACCCCGAGGGGGCCCTCAAGAGACCCAGTACTTC
.,TRBJ1-2,TRBV27,.,16,CASSWAGGDYNYGYTF,TGTGCCAGCAGTTGGGCCGGGGGGGACTACAACTATGGCTACACCTTC
.,TRBJ2-5,TRBV12-5,TRBD1,14,CASGKGQGRETQYF,TGTGCTAGTGGTAAAGGACAGGGGAGGGAGACCCAGTACTTC
.,TRBJ1-2,TRBV5-6,.,14,CASSKIDGEVGYTF,TGTGCCAGCAGCAAAATCGACGGGGAAGTTGGCTACACCTTC
.,TRBJ2-3,TRBV5-4,.,15,CASSYLTGGTYTQYF,TGTGCCAGCAGCTATCTAACGGGGGGCACATATACGCAGTATTTT
once,TRBJ2-3,TRBV24-1,TRBD2,17,CATSGRTSGWDTDTQYF,TGTGCCACCAGTGGTCGAACTAGCGGTTGGGACACAGATACGCAGTATTTT
.,TRBJ2-3,TRBV12-3/TRBV12-4,TRBD2,13,CASGGGSTDTQYF,TGTGCCAGCGGGGGGGGAAGCACAGATACGCAGTATTTT
few,TRBJ2-7,TRBV28,TRBD1,18,CASSSGQVIPIYSYEQYF,TGTGCCAGCAGTTCCGGACAGGTCATCCCGATTTACTCCTACGAGCAGTACTTC
once,TRBJ2-5,TRBV5-1,TRBD2,14,CASSSGTIGETQYF,TGCGCCAGCAGCTCCGGGACTATAGGGGAGACCCAGTACTTC
.,TRBJ2-1,TRBV5-1,TRBD2,17,CASSLLPGGGNYNEQFF,TGCGCCAGCAGCTTGCTTCCAGGCGGGGGGAACTACAATGAGCAGTTCTTC
.,TRBJ1-2,TRBV7-9,TRBD1,15,CASSPTGTDHYGYTF,TGTGCCAGCAGCCCAACCGGGACAGATCACTATGGCTACACCTTC
.,TRBJ1-1,TRBV11-2,.,15,CASSSRGAAYTEAFF,TGTGCCAGCAGCTCCCGGGGGGCGGCTTACACTGAAGCTTTCTTT
few,TRBJ2-7,TRBV7-9,.,15,CASSSLKRTSYEQYF,TGTGCCAGCAGCTCTCTCAAGCGGACGTCCTACGAGCAGTACTTC
.,TRBJ1-1,TRBV27,TRBD1,14,CASSYRQGSTEAFF,TGTGCCAGCAGTTACCGACAGGGGAGCACTGAAGCTTTCTTT
.,TRBJ2-2,TRBV4-1,.,15,CASSFFLPATGELFF,TGCGCCAGCAGCTTCTTCCTACCTGCCACCGGGGAGCTGTTTTTT
once,TRBJ1-2,TRBV4-2,.,13,CASSLDSPYGYTF,TGTGCCAGCAGCCTGGACAGTCCCTATGGCTACACCTTC
.,TRBJ2-1,TRBV7-2,.,13,CASSLARTGEQFF,TGTGCCAGCAGCTTAGCAAGGACGGGAGAGCAGTTCTTC
.,TRBJ1-5,TRBV7-9,TRBD1,18,CASSHPPGQGSWYQPQHF,TGTGCCAGCAGCCACCCGCCGGGACAGGGGTCTTGGTATCAGCCCCAGCATTTT
.,TRBJ2-1,TRBV9,TRBD2,15,CASSASGNPYNEQFF,TGTGCCAGCAGCGCTAGCGGGAATCCCTACAATGAGCAGTTCTTC
once,TRBJ2-5,TRBV9,TRBD1,13,CASSVTGEETQYF,TGTGCCAGCAGCGTAACAGGGGAGGAGACCCAGTACTTC
.,TRBJ2-1,TRBV7-9,.,14,CASSLDLIYNEQFF,TGTGCCAGCAGCTTGGACTTAATTTACAATGAGCAGTTCTTC
.,TRBJ2-7,TRBV7-9,TRBD2,14,CASSSTSGSYEQYF,TGTGCCAGCAGCAGCACTAGCGGATCCTACGAGCAGTACTTC
few,TRBJ1-6,TRBV28,.,16,CASSLPGGSYNSPLHF,TGTGCCAGCAGTTTACCGGGGGGCTCCTATAATTCACCCCTCCACTTT
.,TRBJ2-7,TRBV29-1,.,13,CSVVRSRNYEQYF,TGCAGCGTTGTCAGATCGAGGAACTACGAGCAGTACTTC
.,TRBJ2-5,TRBV7-3,TRBD2,16,CASSPLGRGAGETQYF,TGTGCCAGCAGCCCCCTCGGGCGGGGGGCCGGGGAGACCCAGTACTTC
.,TRBJ2-1,TRBV5-8,TRBD2,13,CASSDRTSGGEFF,TGTGCCAGCAGCGACCGGACTAGCGGGGGGGAGTTCTTC
.,TRBJ1-4,TRBV6-5,.,12,CASSPPGEKLFF,TGTGCCAGCAGTCCGCCGGGGGAAAAACTGTTTTTT
.,TRBJ2-1,TRBV21-1,.,15,CASSKGQGDRGEQFF,TGTGCCAGCAGCAAAGGACAGGGGGATAGAGGTGAGCAGTTCTTC
once,TRBJ1-5,TRBV27,.,14,CASSPQGFRQPQHF,TGTGCCAGCAGTCCGCAGGGTTTCAGGCAGCCCCAGCATTTT
once,TRBJ1-1,TRBV5-8,TRBD1,15,CASSQGTGGYTEAFF,TGTGCCAGCAGCCAAGGGACAGGGGGGTACACTGAAGCTTTCTTT
.,TRBJ1-2,TRBV19,TRBD1,15,CASSGATGGDYGYTF,TGTGCCAGTAGTGGCGCGACAGGGGGTGACTATGGCTACACCTTC
.,TRBJ2-7,TRBV6-5,TRBD1,14,CASSSHQGAYEQYF,TGTGCCAGCAGCTCCCACCAGGGGGCCTACGAGCAGTACTTC